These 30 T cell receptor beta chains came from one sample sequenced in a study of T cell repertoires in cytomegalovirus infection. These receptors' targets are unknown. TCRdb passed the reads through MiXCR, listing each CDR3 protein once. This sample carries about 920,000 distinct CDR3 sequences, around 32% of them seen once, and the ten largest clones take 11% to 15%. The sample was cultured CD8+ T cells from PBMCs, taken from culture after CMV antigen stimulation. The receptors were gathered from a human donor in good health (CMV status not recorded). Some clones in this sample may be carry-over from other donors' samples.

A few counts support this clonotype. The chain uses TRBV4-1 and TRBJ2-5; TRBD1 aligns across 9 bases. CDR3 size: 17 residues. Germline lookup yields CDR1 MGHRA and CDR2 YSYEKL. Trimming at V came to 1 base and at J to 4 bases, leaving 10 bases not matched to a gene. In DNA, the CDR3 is TGCGCCAGCAGCCAAGGGGGGACAGGGCGATTCGGAGAGACCCAGTACTTC. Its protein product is CASSQGGTGRFGETQYF.

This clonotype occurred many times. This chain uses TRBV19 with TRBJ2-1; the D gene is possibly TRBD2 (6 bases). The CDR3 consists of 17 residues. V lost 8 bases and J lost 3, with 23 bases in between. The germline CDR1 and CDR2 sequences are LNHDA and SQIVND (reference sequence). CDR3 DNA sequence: TGTGCCAGTGGCCTAGACATGCGGGATCCCTACTACAATGAGCAGTTCTTC. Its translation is CASGLDMRDPYYNEQFF.

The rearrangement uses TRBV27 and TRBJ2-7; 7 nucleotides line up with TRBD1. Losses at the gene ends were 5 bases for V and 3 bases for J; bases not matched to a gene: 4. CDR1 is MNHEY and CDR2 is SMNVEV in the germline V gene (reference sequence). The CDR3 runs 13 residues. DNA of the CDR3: TGTGCCAGCAGTACAGGGGTGGGCTACGAGCAGTACTTC. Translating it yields CASSTGVGYEQYF.

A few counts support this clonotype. The CDR3 region has the DNA TGTGCCAGCAGCTCCAGTGTGGGGCTCGGAAACACCATATATTTT. As protein: CASSSSVGLGNTIYF. The chain combines TRBV7-6 with TRBJ1-3; perhaps TRBD1 as D (5 bases). Deletions cut 4 bases from V and 4 bases from J, with 14 bases between. Per germline, CDR1 SGHVS and CDR2 FNYEAQ. The CDR3 contains 15 residues.

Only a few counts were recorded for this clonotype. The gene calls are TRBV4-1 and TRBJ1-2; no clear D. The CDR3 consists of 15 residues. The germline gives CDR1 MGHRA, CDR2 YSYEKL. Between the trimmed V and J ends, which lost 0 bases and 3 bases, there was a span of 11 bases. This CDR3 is CASSQEEERYYGYTF. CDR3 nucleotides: TGCGCCAGCAGCCAAGAGGAAGAGCGATACTATGGCTACACCTTC.

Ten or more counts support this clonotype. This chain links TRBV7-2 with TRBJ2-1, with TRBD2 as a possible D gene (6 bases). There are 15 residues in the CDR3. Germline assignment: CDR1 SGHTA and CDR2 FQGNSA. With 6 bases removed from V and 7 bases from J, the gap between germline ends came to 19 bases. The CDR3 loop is CASSFPGLPINEQFF. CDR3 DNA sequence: TGTGCCAGCAGTTTTCCGGGACTCCCTATTAATGAGCAGTTCTTC.

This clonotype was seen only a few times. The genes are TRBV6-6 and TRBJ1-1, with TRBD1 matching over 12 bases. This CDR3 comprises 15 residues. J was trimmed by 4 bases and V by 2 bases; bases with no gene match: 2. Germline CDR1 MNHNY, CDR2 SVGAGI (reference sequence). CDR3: CASSYGGQGATEAFF. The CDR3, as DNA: TGTGCCAGCAGTTACGGGGGACAGGGGGCCACTGAAGCTTTCTTT.

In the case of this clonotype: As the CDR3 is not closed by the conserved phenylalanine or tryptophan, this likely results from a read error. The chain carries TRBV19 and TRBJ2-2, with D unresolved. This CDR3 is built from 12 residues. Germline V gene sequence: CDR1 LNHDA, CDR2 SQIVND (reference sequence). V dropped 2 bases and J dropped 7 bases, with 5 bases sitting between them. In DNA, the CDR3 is TGTGCCAGTAGTATACTGAACGGGGAGCTGTTTTCT. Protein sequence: CASSILNGELFS.

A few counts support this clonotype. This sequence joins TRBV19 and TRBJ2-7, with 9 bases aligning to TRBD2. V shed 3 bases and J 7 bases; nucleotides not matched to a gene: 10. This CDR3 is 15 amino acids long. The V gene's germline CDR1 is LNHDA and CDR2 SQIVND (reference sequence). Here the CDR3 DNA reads TGTGCCAGTAGTATCAATTTGGGACTAGCTTTGGAGCAGTACTTC. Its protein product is CASSINLGLALEQYF.

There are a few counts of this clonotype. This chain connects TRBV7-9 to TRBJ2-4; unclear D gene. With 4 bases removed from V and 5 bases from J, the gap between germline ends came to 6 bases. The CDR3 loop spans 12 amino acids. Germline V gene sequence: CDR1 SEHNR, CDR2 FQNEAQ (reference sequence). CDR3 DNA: TGTGCCAGCAGCTGGTCAGAAAACATTCAGTACTTC. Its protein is CASSWSENIQYF.

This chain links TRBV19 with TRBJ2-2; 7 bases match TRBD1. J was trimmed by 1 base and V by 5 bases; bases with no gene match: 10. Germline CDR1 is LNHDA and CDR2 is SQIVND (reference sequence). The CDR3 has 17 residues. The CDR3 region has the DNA TGTGCCAGTAGTCCCTACCGGGACAGAGGGAACACCGGGGAGCTGTTTTTT. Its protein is CASSPYRDRGNTGELFF. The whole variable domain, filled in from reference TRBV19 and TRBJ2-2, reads DGGITQSPKYLFRKEGQNVTLSCEQNLNHDAMYWYRQDPGQGLRLIYYSQIVNDFQKGDIAEGYSVSREKKESFPLTVTSAQKNPTAFYLCASSPYRDRGNTGELFFGEGSRLTVL.

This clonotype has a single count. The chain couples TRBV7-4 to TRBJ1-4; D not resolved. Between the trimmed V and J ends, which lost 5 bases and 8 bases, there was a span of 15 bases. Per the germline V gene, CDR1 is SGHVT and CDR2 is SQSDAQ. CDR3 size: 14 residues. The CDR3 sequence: CASSQEGAPEKLFF. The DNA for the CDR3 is TGTGCCAGCAGCCAAGAAGGCGCACCAGAAAAACTGTTTTTT.

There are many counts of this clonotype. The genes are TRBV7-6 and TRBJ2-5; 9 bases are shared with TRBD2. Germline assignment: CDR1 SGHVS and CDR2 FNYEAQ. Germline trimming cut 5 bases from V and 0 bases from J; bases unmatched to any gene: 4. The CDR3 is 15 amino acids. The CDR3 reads CASSRQRGDQETQYF. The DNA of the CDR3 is TGTGCCAGCAGCCGACAGCGGGGGGACCAAGAGACCCAGTACTTC.

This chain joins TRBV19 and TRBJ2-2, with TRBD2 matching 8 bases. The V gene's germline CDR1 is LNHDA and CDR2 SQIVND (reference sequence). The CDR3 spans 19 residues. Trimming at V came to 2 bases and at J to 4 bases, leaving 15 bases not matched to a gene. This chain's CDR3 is CASSIYAEEIAGRTGELFF. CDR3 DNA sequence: TGTGCCAGTAGTATATACGCGGAGGAAATAGCGGGACGCACCGGGGAGCTGTTTTTT. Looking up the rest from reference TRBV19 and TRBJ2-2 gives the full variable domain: DGGITQSPKYLFRKEGQNVTLSCEQNLNHDAMYWYRQDPGQGLRLIYYSQIVNDFQKGDIAEGYSVSREKKESFPLTVTSAQKNPTAFYLCASSIYAEEIAGRTGELFFGEGSRLTVL.

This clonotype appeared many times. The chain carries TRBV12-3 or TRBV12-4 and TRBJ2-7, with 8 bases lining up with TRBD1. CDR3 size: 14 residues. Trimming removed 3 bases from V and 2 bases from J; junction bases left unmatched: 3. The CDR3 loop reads CASSFPGQAYEQYF. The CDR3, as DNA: TGTGCCAGCAGTTTCCCGGGACAGGCCTACGAGCAGTACTTC.

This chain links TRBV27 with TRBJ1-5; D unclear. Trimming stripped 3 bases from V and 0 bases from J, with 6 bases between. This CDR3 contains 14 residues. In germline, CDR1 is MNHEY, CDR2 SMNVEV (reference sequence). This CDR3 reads CASSFLNSNQPQHF. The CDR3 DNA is TGTGCCAGCAGTTTTCTGAATAGCAATCAGCCCCAGCATTTT.

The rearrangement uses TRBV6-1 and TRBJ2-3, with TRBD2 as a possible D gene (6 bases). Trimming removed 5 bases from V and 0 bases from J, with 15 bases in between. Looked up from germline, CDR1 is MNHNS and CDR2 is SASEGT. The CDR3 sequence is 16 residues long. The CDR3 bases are TGTGCCAGCAGTTCCGGGACTGCCACTAGCACAGATACGCAGTATTTT. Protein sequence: CASSSGTATSTDTQYF.

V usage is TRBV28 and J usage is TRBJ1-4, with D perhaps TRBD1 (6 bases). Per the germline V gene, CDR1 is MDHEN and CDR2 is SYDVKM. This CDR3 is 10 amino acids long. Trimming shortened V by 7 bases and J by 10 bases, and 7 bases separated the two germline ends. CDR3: CASKGGKLFF. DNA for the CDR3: TGTGCCAGCAAAGGGGGAAAACTGTTTTTT.

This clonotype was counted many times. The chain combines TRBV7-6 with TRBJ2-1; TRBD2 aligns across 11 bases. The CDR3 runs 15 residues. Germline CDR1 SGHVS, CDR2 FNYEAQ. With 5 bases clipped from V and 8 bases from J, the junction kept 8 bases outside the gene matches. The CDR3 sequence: CASSISGGATDEQFF. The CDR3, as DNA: TGTGCCAGCAGCATTAGCGGGGGGGCCACGGATGAGCAGTTCTTC. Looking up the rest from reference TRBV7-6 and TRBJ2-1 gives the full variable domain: GAGVSQSPRYKVTKRGQDVALRCDPISGHVSLYWYRQALGQGPEFLTYFNYEAQQDKSGLPNDRFSAERPEGSISTLTIQRTEQRDSAMYRCASSISGGATDEQFFGPGTRLTVL.

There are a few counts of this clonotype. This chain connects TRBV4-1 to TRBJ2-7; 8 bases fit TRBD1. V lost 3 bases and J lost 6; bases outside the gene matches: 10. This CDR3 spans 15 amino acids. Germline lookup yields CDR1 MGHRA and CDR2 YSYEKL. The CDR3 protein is CASSQEDRAVSEQYF. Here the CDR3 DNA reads TGCGCCAGCAGCCAGGAGGACAGGGCCGTCTCCGAGCAGTACTTC.

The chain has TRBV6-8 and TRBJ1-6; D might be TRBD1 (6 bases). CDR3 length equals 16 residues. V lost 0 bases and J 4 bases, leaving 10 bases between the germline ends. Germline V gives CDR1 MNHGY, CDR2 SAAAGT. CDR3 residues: CASSYSTGAYNSPLHF. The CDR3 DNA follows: TGTGCCAGCAGTTACTCGACGGGGGCTTATAATTCACCCCTCCACTTT.

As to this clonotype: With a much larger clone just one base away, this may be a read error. The CDR3 DNA reads as TGTGCCAACATCCGTAGCGGGGGCTCCTACAATGAGCAGTTCTTC. Translation: CANIRSGGSYNEQFF. This chain joins TRBV7-8 and TRBJ2-1; 9 positions agree with TRBD2. Germline V gene sequence: CDR1 SGHVS, CDR2 FQNEAQ. V lost 10 bases and J lost 0; bases outside the gene matches: 7. This CDR3 is 15 amino acids long.

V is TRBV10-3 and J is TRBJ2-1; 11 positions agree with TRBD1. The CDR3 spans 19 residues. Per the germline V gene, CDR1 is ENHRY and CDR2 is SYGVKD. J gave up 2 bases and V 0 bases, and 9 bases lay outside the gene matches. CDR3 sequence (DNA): TGTGCCATCAGTGAGTCGATGGACAGGGGGCTTAAAGCCTACAATGAGCAGTTCTTC. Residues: CAISESMDRGLKAYNEQFF.

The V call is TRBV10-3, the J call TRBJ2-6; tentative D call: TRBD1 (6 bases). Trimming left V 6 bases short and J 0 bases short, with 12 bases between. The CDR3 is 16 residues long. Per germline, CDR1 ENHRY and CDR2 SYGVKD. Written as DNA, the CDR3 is TGTGCCATCAGCCTGGGGGCCCCCTCTGGGGCCAACGTCCTGACTTTC. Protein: CAISLGAPSGANVLTF.

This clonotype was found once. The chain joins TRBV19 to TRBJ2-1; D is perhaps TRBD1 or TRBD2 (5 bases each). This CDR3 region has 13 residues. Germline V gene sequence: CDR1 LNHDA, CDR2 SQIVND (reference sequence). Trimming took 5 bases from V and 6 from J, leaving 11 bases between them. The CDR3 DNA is TGTGCCAGTAGTGCCCTGAGGGGCAATGAGCAGTTCTTC. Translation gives CASSALRGNEQFF.

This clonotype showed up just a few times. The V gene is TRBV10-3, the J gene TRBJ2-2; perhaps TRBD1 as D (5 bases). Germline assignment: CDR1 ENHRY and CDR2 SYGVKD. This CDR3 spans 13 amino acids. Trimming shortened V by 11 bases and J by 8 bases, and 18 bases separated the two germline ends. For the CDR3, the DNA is TGTGCCTCACGGACATCTACCCAAGGGGAGCTGTTTTTT. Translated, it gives CASRTSTQGELFF.

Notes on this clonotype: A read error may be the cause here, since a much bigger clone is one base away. The CDR3 DNA reads TGTGCCATCGGGGGGAACAAACGAACCGGGGATCTGTTTTTT. It specifies CAIGGNKRTGDLFF. This sequence joins TRBV7-6 and TRBJ2-2, with TRBD2 matching over 7 bases. The CDR3 contains 14 residues. From germline, CDR1 is SGHVS and CDR2 FNYEAQ.

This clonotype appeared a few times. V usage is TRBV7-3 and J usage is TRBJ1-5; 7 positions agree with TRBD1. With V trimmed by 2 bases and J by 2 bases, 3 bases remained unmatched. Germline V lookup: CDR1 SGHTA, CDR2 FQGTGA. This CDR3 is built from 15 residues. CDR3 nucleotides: TGTGCCAGCAGCTTAGGCAGGGGGTGCAATCAGCCCCAGCATTTT. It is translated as CASSLGRGCNQPQHF. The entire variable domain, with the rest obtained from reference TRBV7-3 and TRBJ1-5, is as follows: GAGVSQTPSNKVTEKGKYVELRCDPISGHTALYWYRQSLGQGPEFLIYFQGTGAADDSGLPNDRFFAVRPEGSVSTLKIQRTERGDSAVYLCASSLGRGCNQPQHFGDGTRLSIL.

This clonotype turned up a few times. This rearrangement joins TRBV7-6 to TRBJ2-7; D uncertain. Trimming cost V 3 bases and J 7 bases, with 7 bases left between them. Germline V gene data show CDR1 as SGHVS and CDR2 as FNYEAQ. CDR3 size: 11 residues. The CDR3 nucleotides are TGTGCCAGCAGCTTGGAATTAGAGCAGTACGTC. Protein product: CASSLELEQYV.

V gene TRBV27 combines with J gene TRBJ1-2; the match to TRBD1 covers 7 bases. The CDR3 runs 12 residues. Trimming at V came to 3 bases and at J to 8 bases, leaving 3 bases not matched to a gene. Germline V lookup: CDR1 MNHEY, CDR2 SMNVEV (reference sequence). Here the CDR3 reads CASSFAGGGYTF. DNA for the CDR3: TGTGCCAGCAGTTTTGCAGGGGGGGGCTACACCTTC.